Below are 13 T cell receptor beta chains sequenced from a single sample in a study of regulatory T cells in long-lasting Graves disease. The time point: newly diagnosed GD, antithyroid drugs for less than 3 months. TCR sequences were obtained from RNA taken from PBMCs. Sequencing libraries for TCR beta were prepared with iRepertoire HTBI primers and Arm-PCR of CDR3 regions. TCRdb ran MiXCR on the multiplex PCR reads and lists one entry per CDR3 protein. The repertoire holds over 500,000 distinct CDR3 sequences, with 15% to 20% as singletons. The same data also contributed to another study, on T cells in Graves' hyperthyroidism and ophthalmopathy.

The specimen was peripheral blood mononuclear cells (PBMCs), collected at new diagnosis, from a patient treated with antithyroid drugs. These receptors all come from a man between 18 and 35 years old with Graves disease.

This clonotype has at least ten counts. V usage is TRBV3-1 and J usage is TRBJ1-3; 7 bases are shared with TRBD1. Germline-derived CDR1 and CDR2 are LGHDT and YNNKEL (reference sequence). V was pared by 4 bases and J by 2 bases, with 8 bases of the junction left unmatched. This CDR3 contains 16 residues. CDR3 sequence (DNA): TGTGCCAGCAGCCCGAGACAGGGAAACGCTGGAAACACCATATATTTT. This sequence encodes CASSPRQGNAGNTIYF.

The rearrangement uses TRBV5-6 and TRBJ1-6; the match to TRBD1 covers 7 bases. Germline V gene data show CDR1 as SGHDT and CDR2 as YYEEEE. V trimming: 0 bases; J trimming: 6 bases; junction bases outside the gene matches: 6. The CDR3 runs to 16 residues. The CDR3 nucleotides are TGTGCCAGCAGCTTGGGGCCTGACAGGGCTAATTCACCCCTCCACTTT. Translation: CASSLGPDRANSPLHF. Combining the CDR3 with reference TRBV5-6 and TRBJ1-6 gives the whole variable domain DAGVTQSPTHLIKTRGQQVTLRCSPKSGHDTVSWYQQALGQGPQFIFQYYEEEERQRGNFPDRFSGHQFPNYSSELNVNALLLGDSALYLCASSLGPDRANSPLHFGNGTRLTVT.

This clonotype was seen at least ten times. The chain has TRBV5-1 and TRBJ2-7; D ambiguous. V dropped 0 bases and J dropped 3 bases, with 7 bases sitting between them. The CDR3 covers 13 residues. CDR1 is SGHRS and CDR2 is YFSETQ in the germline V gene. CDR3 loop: CASSLGGFYEQYF. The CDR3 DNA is TGCGCCAGCAGCTTGGGTGGGTTCTACGAGCAGTACTTC.

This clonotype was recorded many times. The CDR3, as DNA: TGTGCCAGCAGCTCCCAGACTAGCGGGGGAGACACCGGGGAGCTGTTTTTT. Protein sequence: CASSSQTSGGDTGELFF. This chain connects TRBV5-5 to TRBJ2-2, with TRBD2 matching over 12 bases. The trim removed 3 bases at V and 3 bases at J, leaving 6 bases unmatched. CDR1 is SGHKS and CDR2 is YYEKEE in the germline V gene (reference sequence). This CDR3 is 17 amino acids long.

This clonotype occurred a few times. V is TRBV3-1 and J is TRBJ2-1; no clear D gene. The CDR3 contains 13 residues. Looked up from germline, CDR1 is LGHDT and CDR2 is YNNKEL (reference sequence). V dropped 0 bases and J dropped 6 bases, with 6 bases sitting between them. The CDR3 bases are TGTGCCAGCAGCCAAGATCGCAGCAATGAGCAGTTCTTC. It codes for CASSQDRSNEQFF.

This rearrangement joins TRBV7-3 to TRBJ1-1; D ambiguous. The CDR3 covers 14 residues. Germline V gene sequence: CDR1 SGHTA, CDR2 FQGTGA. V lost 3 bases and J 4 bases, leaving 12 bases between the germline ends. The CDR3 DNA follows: TGTGCCAGCAGCTTGAGAGCAATCACCACTGAAGCTTTCTTT. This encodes CASSLRAITTEAFF.

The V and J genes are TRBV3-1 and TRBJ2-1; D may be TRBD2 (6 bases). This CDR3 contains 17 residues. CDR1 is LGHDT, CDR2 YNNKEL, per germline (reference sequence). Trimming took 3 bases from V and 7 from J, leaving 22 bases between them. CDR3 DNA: TGTGCCAGCAGCCACCATATAGCGGCCCTGGGGAGGAATGAGCAGTTCTTC. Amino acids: CASSHHIAALGRNEQFF.

As DNA, the CDR3 is TGCAGTGCTCGCTTTGGTTTTACTAATGAAAAACTGTTTTTT. Translated: CSARFGFTNEKLFF. V is TRBV20-1 and J is TRBJ1-4, with no clear D. Trimming took off 5 bases at V and 2 bases at J, with 12 bases between the two ends. The CDR3 runs to 14 residues. Germline values: CDR1 DFQATT, CDR2 SNEGSKA (reference sequence).

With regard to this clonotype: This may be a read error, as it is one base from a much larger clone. CDR3 region: CASTPEDNGQFF. CDR3 DNA: TGTGCCAGCACCCCGGAAGACAATGGGCAGTTCTTC. The J gene is TRBJ2-1, the V gene TRBV2; no firm D call. Germline V gene sequence: CDR1 SNHLY, CDR2 FYNNEI. The CDR3 runs 12 residues. Full variable domain (rest looked up from reference TRBV2 and TRBJ2-1): EPEVTQTPSHQVTQMGQEVILRCVPISNHLYFYWYRQILGQKVEFLVSFYNNEISEKSEIFDDQFSVERPDGSNFTLKIRSTKLEDSAMYFCASTPEDNGQFFGPGTRLTVL.

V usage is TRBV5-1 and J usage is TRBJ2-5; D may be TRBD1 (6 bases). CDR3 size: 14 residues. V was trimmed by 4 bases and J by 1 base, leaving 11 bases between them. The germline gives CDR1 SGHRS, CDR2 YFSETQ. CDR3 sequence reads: CASSRGQFQETQYF. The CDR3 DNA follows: TGCGCCAGCAGCCGAGGACAGTTCCAAGAGACCCAGTACTTC.

The CDR3 reads CASGTGNTIYF. The CDR3 DNA is TGTGCCAGCGGCACCGGAAACACCATATATTTT. The J gene is TRBJ1-3, the V gene TRBV27; D remains unclear. The germline V gene encodes CDR1 MNHEY and CDR2 SMNVEV (reference sequence). This CDR3 is 11 amino acids long. Trimming removed 8 bases at V and 4 bases at J, with 6 bases between.

The CDR3 DNA reads TGTGCCAGCAGCGTAGGACAGGAATACAATGAGCAGTTCTTC. Its protein product is CASSVGQEYNEQFF. The V and J genes are TRBV9 and TRBJ2-1; tentatively, D is TRBD1 (6 bases). The CDR3 is made up of 14 amino acids. The germline gives CDR1 SGDLS, CDR2 YYNGEE. The ends were cut back, 0 bases at V and 4 bases at J, with 8 bases in the middle.

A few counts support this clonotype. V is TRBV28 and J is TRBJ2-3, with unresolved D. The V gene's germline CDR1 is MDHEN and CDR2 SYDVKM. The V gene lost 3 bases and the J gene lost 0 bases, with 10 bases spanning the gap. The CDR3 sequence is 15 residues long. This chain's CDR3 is CASSLVVPSTDTQYF. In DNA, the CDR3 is TGTGCCAGCAGTTTGGTTGTACCTAGCACAGATACGCAGTATTTT.